These 9 T cell receptor beta chains share one sample of origin, sequenced in a study of blood T cells in healthy people across ages. Alongside a J-beta primer mix, a sample-barcoded 5' primer served in a second PCR lasting roughly 6 to 11 cycles. TCRdb passed the 5' RACE reads through MiXCR, listing each CDR3 protein once. This table holds over 1,500,000 distinct CDR3 sequences, around half found once. Sequenced: blood. These receptors all come from a woman in her 40s in good health.

The chain uses TRBV6-2 or TRBV6-3 and TRBJ2-3; D not resolved. Germline loops: CDR1 MNHEY, CDR2 SVGEGT. The V end was cut by 4 bases, the J end by 1 base, with 12 bases between. The CDR3 runs 15 residues. The CDR3 nucleotides are TGTGCCAGCAGTTCAGAAGTGAGTGGCACAGATACGCAGTATTTT. It is translated as CASSSEVSGTDTQYF.

This rearrangement joins TRBV5-5 to TRBJ1-5, with a tentative D call TRBD1 (6 bases). Germline loops: CDR1 SGHKS, CDR2 YYEKEE (reference sequence). The CDR3 runs to 16 residues. V was trimmed by 1 base and J by 5 bases, leaving 16 bases between them. The CDR3 loop reads CASSLIIGTGHQPQHF. DNA of the CDR3: TGTGCCAGCAGCTTGATAATTGGAACAGGGCATCAGCCCCAGCATTTT.

The CDR3 here is CASSPVVGDFRDTQYF. CDR3 sequence (DNA): TGCGCCAGCAGCCCTGTTGTCGGGGACTTCAGGGATACGCAGTATTTT. V is TRBV5-1 and J is TRBJ2-3; possibly TRBD2 for D (6 bases). Germline V lookup: CDR1 SGHRS, CDR2 YFSETQ. The V end was cut by 4 bases, the J end by 6 bases, with 21 bases between. The CDR3 totals 16 residues.

This clonotype was seen just once. The J gene is TRBJ1-4, the V gene TRBV27, with TRBD1 matching over 8 bases. There are 15 residues in the CDR3. Trimming removed 6 bases from V and 3 bases from J; junction bases left unmatched: 6. CDR1 and CDR2 (germline): MNHEY, SMNVEV (reference sequence). The CDR3 DNA reads as TGTGCCAGCAGACTCCGACAGGGGCCTAATGAAAAACTGTTTTTT. This sequence encodes CASRLRQGPNEKLFF.

The chain has TRBV4-2 and TRBJ2-5; possibly TRBD1 or TRBD2 for D (5 bases each). Germline V lookup: CDR1 LGHNA, CDR2 YNFKEQ. The V and J ends lost 1 base and 7 bases respectively, with 13 bases between them. This CDR3 is 14 amino acids long. The DNA for the CDR3 is TGTGCCAGCAGCCAAGGGGTCGGGGCCGGGACCCAGTACTTC. Encoded protein: CASSQGVGAGTQYF.

The genes are TRBV7-9 and TRBJ2-1; 11 bases map to TRBD2. CDR3 length: 20 amino acids. In germline, CDR1 is SEHNR, CDR2 FQNEAQ (reference sequence). Trimming cost V 2 bases and J 6 bases; bases outside gene matches: 18. The CDR3 region is CASSLTNPIAGGRSVNEQFF. The CDR3 DNA sequence: TGTGCCAGCAGCTTAACTAACCCAATAGCGGGGGGGCGCTCCGTCAATGAGCAGTTCTTC. Full variable domain (missing parts from reference TRBV7-9 and TRBJ2-1): DTGVSQNPRHKITKRGQNVTFRCDPISEHNRLYWYRQTLGQGPEFLTYFQNEAQLEKSRLLSDRFSAERPKGSFSTLEIQRTEQGDSAMYLCASSLTNPIAGGRSVNEQFFGPGTRLTVL.

The chain combines TRBV5-1 with TRBJ2-2; 11 bases line up with TRBD2. Trimming removed 4 bases from V and 3 bases from J; junction bases left unmatched: 5. Germline V gene lookup returns CDR1 SGHRS and CDR2 YFSETQ. The CDR3 has 16 amino acids. CDR3 nucleotide sequence: TGCGCCAGCAGCGCTCCGGGACTAGCGGACACCGGGGAGCTGTTTTTT. Its translation is CASSAPGLADTGELFF.

A few counts support this clonotype. This chain joins TRBV5-6 and TRBJ2-5; tentatively, D is TRBD1 or TRBD2 (5 bases each). Between the trimmed V and J ends, which lost 1 base and 1 base, there was a span of 14 bases. Germline V lookup: CDR1 SGHDT, CDR2 YYEEEE. CDR3 length: 16 residues. CDR3 loop: CASSLLGRGAQETQYF. The CDR3 DNA reads as TGTGCCAGCAGCTTGTTGGGTAGAGGGGCCCAAGAGACCCAGTACTTC.

V gene TRBV13 combines with J gene TRBJ1-6; unclear D gene. The ends were cut back, 4 bases at V and 2 bases at J, with 9 bases in the middle. There are 15 residues in the CDR3. Germline V CDR1 and CDR2: PRHDT, FYEKMQ (reference sequence). CDR3 sequence reads: CASSSHQAYNSPLHF. CDR3 nucleotides: TGTGCCAGCAGCTCCCATCAGGCCTATAATTCACCCCTCCACTTT.